This T cell receptor (beta chain) emerged from a study of blood T cells in healthy people across ages. The CDR3 runs to 14 residues. V was clipped by 4 bases and J by 5 bases, with 14 bases between them. In germline, CDR1 is SEHNR, CDR2 FQNEAQ (reference sequence). A sample-barcoded 5' primer and a J-beta primer mix were used in a second PCR of about 7 to 12 cycles. One entry per CDR3 protein results from TCRdb running MiXCR on the 5' RACE reads. The table lists 650,000 to 900,000 distinct CDR3 sequences, 60% to 80% of them singletons. Sequencing was done on a sample of blood. The chain joins TRBV7-9 to TRBJ1-2; TRBD1 might be the D (5 bases). This sequence was found in a young man in good health. CDR3 residues: CASSSGQLDYGYTF. CDR3 bases: TGTGCCAGCAGCTCTGGACAATTGGATTATGGCTACACCTTC.